The 6 T cell receptor beta chains presented below share a single source sample, sequenced in a study of T-cell memory formation after mild COVID-19. Each CDR3 protein is one row after TCRdb ran MiXCR on the 5' RACE reads. The sample comprises about 160,000 distinct CDR3 sequences, about 28% of which are singletons, and about 12% rests with the top ten. The sequencing sample was made of PBMCs or a T cell subset sorted from them (not recorded which). These receptor sequences come from an adult woman who had mild COVID-19 (a few samples of this study predate the infection). Cell type and time point are not known.

This clonotype was seen repeatedly, ten times or more. The chain is built from TRBV7-6 and TRBJ2-5; D remains unclear. The germline V and J ends were trimmed by 3 bases and 2 bases, with 7 bases remaining between them. This CDR3 is 13 amino acids long. Germline CDR1 is SGHVS and CDR2 is FNYEAQ. CDR3 residues: CASSFARQETQYF. DNA of the CDR3: TGTGCCAGCAGCTTTGCTAGACAAGAGACCCAGTACTTC.

CDR3 region: CASSLAGSGQETQYF. The CDR3 DNA follows: TGTGCCAGCAGCTTAGCGGGGTCGGGACAAGAGACCCAGTACTTC. V gene TRBV7-6 combines with J gene TRBJ2-5; weak D call: TRBD2 (5 bases). This CDR3 is built from 15 residues. Trimming took 0 bases from V and 2 from J, leaving 10 bases between them. Germline V gives CDR1 SGHVS, CDR2 FNYEAQ.

This rearrangement joins TRBV21-1 to TRBJ2-5; the table's D call, TRBD1, was not checked against the DNA. TRBV21-1 is a known pseudogene. The CDR3 spans 16 residues. CDR3 coding DNA: TGTGCCAGCAGCTACCGGGACAGGGAGTGGGGGGGGCCCCAGTACTTC. Translated: CASSYRDREWGGPQYF.

This clonotype was counted a few times. The rearrangement links TRBV15 to TRBJ2-5; D is possibly TRBD2 (5 bases). This CDR3 has 17 amino acids. The V end was cut by 0 bases, the J end by 6 bases, with 20 bases between. The germline gives CDR1 LNHNV, CDR2 YYDKDF (reference sequence). CDR3 DNA: TGTGCCACCAGCAGAGATCAGCGGACGGCCAATGTACAGACCCAGTACTTC. Its protein is CATSRDQRTANVQTQYF.

This chain uses TRBV7-9 with TRBJ2-7; no clear D. The ends were cut back, 3 bases at V and 3 bases at J, with 12 bases in the middle. The CDR3 contains 14 residues. Germline-derived CDR1 and CDR2 are SEHNR and FQNEAQ (reference sequence). As DNA, the CDR3 is TGTGCCAGCAGCTTGGCCTACTCAGTCTACGAGCAGTACTTC. Translated, it gives CASSLAYSVYEQYF.

This clonotype was observed a handful of times. The rearrangement joins TRBV5-1 to TRBJ2-6; D unclear. The V end lost 6 bases, the J end lost 0 bases, and 10 bases lay between the germline ends. Germline V gene sequence: CDR1 SGHRS, CDR2 YFSETQ. The CDR3 is 15 residues long. This chain's CDR3 is CASTTGDSGANVLTF. DNA of the CDR3: TGCGCCAGCACTACGGGTGACTCTGGGGCCAACGTCCTGACTTTC. The full variable domain, in which reference TRBV5-1 and TRBJ2-6 provide the parts outside the CDR3, is KAGVTQTPRYLIKTRGQQVTLSCSPISGHRSVSWYQQTPGQGLQFLFEYFSETQRNKGNFPGRFSGRQFSNSRSEMNVSTLELGDSALYLCASTTGDSGANVLTFGAGSRLTVL.